The 2 T cell receptor beta chains listed next were all sequenced from one sample in a study of blood T cell repertoires in COVID-19 (dated by TCRdb to about 2020). Receptor amplification or capture employed the immunoSEQ multiplex PCR assay. The source is immuneACCESS, and TCRdb retained only in-frame sequences with V and J called. Part of the clones is not carried over; for the studies checked, unresolved V genes explain less than half of this, and the remainder is unexplained. For this sample there are around 400,000 clones; just under 90% appear just once. Jointly, the top ten make up 1.5% to 2% of the sample. The sample was PBMCs or T cells enriched from blood (not recorded which). These receptor sequences come from a woman between 25 and 40 years old who had recovered from COVID-19.

The chain links TRBV24-1 to TRBJ1-1; a weak D match, TRBD1 (5 bases). CDR3 length equals 15 residues. Germline lookup yields CDR1 KGHDR and CDR2 SFDVKD. Trimming cost V 2 bases and J 1 base, with 10 bases left between them. CDR3 amino acids: CATSDSQGRNTEAFF. The CDR3 DNA reads TGTGCCACCAGTGATTCTCAGGGTAGGAACACTGAAGCTTTCTTT.

The chain combines TRBV7-3 with TRBJ2-7, with D possibly TRBD2 on 6 matching bases. V dropped 8 bases and J dropped 3 bases, with 14 bases sitting between them. Per germline, CDR1 SGHTA and CDR2 FQGTGA. There are 13 residues in the CDR3. The CDR3 nucleotides read TGTGCCAGCGCCTGGGACTTACACTACGAGCAGTACTTC. The encoded protein is CASAWDLHYEQYF.